The rows below give T cell receptor beta chains drawn from one sample of a study of shared clonotypes between healthy human individuals. The repertoire was sequenced with immunoSEQ multiplex PCR; TCRdb's copy has only in-frame clones and lacks some. Among some 690,000 clones listed, around 90% were seen once. The specimen was memory CD8+ T cells from PBMCs. Every receptor here comes from a man between 18 and 35 years old in good health. Some clones in this sample may be carry-over from other donors' samples. Each CDR3 is given with its conserved first and last residue. The order of the fields is CDR3 DNA, CDR3 protein, D gene, V gene, clone size, J gene. The D gene is left open where the match is weak. Part of the rows lack a size; the others show once, few, many or a class for expanded clones.

CDR3 DNA: TGCAGCGTTAAGGAATGGCTAACCGGGGAGCTGTTTTTT; CDR3 protein: CSVKEWLTGELFF; D gene: NA; V gene: TRBV29-1; clone size: NA; J gene: TRBJ2-2
CDR3 DNA: TGTGCCAGTTCACGGGATCGGTCCTCTGGAAACACCATATATTTT; CDR3 protein: CASSRDRSSGNTIYF; D gene: NA; V gene: TRBV9; clone size: NA; J gene: TRBJ1-3
CDR3 DNA: TGCGCCAGCAGCCAAAGCCTCCCCGGGGGACAAGAGACCCAGTACTTC; CDR3 protein: CASSQSLPGGQETQYF; D gene: NA; V gene: TRBV4-3; clone size: many; J gene: TRBJ2-5
CDR3 DNA: TGTGCCAGCAGTTATTCGACTAGCGGGGGGTACGAGCAGTACTTC; CDR3 protein: CASSYSTSGGYEQYF; D gene: TRBD2; V gene: TRBV28; clone size: NA; J gene: TRBJ2-7
CDR3 DNA: TGTGCCAGCAGCCTACCCCTCTCTGGGGCCAACGTCCTGACTTTC; CDR3 protein: CASSLPLSGANVLTF; D gene: NA; V gene: TRBV7-9; clone size: NA; J gene: TRBJ2-6
CDR3 DNA: TGCGCCAGCAGCCCGGGCGGCTACGAGCAGTACTTC; CDR3 protein: CASSPGGYEQYF; D gene: NA; V gene: TRBV5-1; clone size: NA; J gene: TRBJ2-7
CDR3 DNA: TGTGCCTGGAGTGGAATTAGCGGGATCGCCGGGGAGCTGTTTTTT; CDR3 protein: CAWSGISGIAGELFF; D gene: TRBD2; V gene: TRBV30; clone size: NA; J gene: TRBJ2-2
CDR3 DNA: TGTGCCAGCAAGACAGGGGGCACTGAAGCTTTCTTT; CDR3 protein: CASKTGGTEAFF; D gene: TRBD1; V gene: TRBV27; clone size: NA; J gene: TRBJ1-1
CDR3 DNA: TGTGCCAGCAGTGAATTCGGGGGAGGGAATTCACCCCTCCACTTT; CDR3 protein: CASSEFGGGNSPLHF; D gene: NA; V gene: TRBV25-1; clone size: NA; J gene: TRBJ1-6
CDR3 DNA: TGCAGCGCAAGACTAGCTGTTGGGAGGGCTGACTACGAGCAGTACTTC; CDR3 protein: CSARLAVGRADYEQYF; D gene: TRBD2; V gene: TRBV29-1; clone size: NA; J gene: TRBJ2-7
CDR3 DNA: TGTGCCAGCAGTTTATCGGGGGGAGGGAAAACCGGGGAGCTGTTTTTT; CDR3 protein: CASSLSGGGKTGELFF; D gene: TRBD2; V gene: TRBV27; clone size: NA; J gene: TRBJ2-2
CDR3 DNA: TGCGCCAGCAGCCAAGAGTACCGATATTCAACCTACGAGCAGTACTTC; CDR3 protein: CASSQEYRYSTYEQYF; D gene: NA; V gene: TRBV4-1; clone size: NA; J gene: TRBJ2-7
CDR3 DNA: TGTGCCAGCAGTTACTCGAGATCCATAGGGGACTACGAGCAGTACTTC; CDR3 protein: CASSYSRSIGDYEQYF; D gene: NA; V gene: TRBV6-5; clone size: NA; J gene: TRBJ2-7
CDR3 DNA: TGTGCCAGCAATGGAGCCCGACTCTCCTACAATGAGCAGTTCTTC; CDR3 protein: CASNGARLSYNEQFF; D gene: NA; V gene: TRBV28; clone size: NA; J gene: TRBJ2-1
CDR3 DNA: TGTGCCTGGAGTGTACGGGGGGAGGGTTGGGAGACCCAGTACTTC; CDR3 protein: CAWSVRGEGWETQYF; D gene: TRBD2; V gene: TRBV30; clone size: few; J gene: TRBJ2-5
CDR3 DNA: TGTGCCAGCAGCCCGGGACAGGGTCCCTACGAGCAGTACTTC; CDR3 protein: CASSPGQGPYEQYF; D gene: TRBD1; V gene: TRBV7-2; clone size: NA; J gene: TRBJ2-7
CDR3 DNA: TGTGCCAGCAGCTTAGCGCAGGGATTCTACAATGAGCAGTTCTTC; CDR3 protein: CASSLAQGFYNEQFF; D gene: NA; V gene: TRBV7-9; clone size: NA; J gene: TRBJ2-1
CDR3 DNA: TGTGCCAGCAGCTTGGCGTACAGGGGGTCCGAGCAGTACTTC; CDR3 protein: CASSLAYRGSEQYF; D gene: TRBD1; V gene: TRBV5-6; clone size: NA; J gene: TRBJ2-7
CDR3 DNA: TGTGCCAGCTCTCCCGGACGGGACACTGAAGCTTTCTTT; CDR3 protein: CASSPGRDTEAFF; D gene: NA; V gene: TRBV18; clone size: NA; J gene: TRBJ1-1
CDR3 DNA: TGTGCCAGCAGCCCACCGGGGCAGGGATTATACAATGAGCAGTTCTTC; CDR3 protein: CASSPPGQGLYNEQFF; D gene: NA; V gene: TRBV6-6; clone size: NA; J gene: TRBJ2-1
CDR3 DNA: TGCGCCAGCAGCCAACAGGGTCGGCAGTTCTTC; CDR3 protein: CASSQQGRQFF; D gene: NA; V gene: TRBV4-1; clone size: few; J gene: TRBJ2-1
CDR3 DNA: TGTGCCAGCAGCATGGGGCCGGGTTACGAGCAGTACTTC; CDR3 protein: CASSMGPGYEQYF; D gene: NA; V gene: TRBV2; clone size: once; J gene: TRBJ2-7
CDR3 DNA: TGTGCCAGCAGTTCAAACACTGAAGCTTTCTTT; CDR3 protein: CASSSNTEAFF; D gene: NA; V gene: TRBV27; clone size: few; J gene: TRBJ1-1
CDR3 DNA: TGTGCCACCAGCAGAGAGCAACAGAAGAACACTGAAGCTTTCTTT; CDR3 protein: CATSREQQKNTEAFF; D gene: NA; V gene: TRBV15; clone size: NA; J gene: TRBJ1-1
CDR3 DNA: TGTGCCAGCAGCTCAGGGGGCAGCGAGCAGTACTTC; CDR3 protein: CASSSGGSEQYF; D gene: TRBD1; V gene: TRBV11-2; clone size: NA; J gene: TRBJ2-7
CDR3 DNA: TGTGCCAGTAGTATCGGGGACACAAGAGAGGCTTTCTTT; CDR3 protein: CASSIGDTREAFF; D gene: NA; V gene: TRBV19; clone size: NA; J gene: TRBJ1-1
CDR3 DNA: TGTGCCAGCAGCGTAGGCCAGGGTGATGGCTACACCTTC; CDR3 protein: CASSVGQGDGYTF; D gene: NA; V gene: TRBV9; clone size: NA; J gene: TRBJ1-2
CDR3 DNA: TGTGCCAGCAGCTCCCCGGGACAGTCAACATACGAGCAGTACTTC; CDR3 protein: CASSSPGQSTYEQYF; D gene: TRBD1; V gene: TRBV5-8; clone size: NA; J gene: TRBJ2-7
CDR3 DNA: TGCGCCAGCAGCCAAGATTGGAATAGCGGGAGGAACGAGCAGTACTTC; CDR3 protein: CASSQDWNSGRNEQYF; D gene: TRBD2; V gene: TRBV4-3; clone size: NA; J gene: TRBJ2-7
CDR3 DNA: TGTGCCAGCAGCGCCTGGGACTCCCTACAGTATTTT; CDR3 protein: CASSAWDSLQYF; D gene: NA; V gene: TRBV5-6; clone size: NA; J gene: TRBJ2-3
CDR3 DNA: TGTGCCAGCAGCTTAGGGAGCTCCTACAATGAGCAGTTCTTC; CDR3 protein: CASSLGSSYNEQFF; D gene: NA; V gene: TRBV11-1; clone size: NA; J gene: TRBJ2-1
CDR3 DNA: TGTGCCAGTACTCAGCGGGGGGTAAATGAGCAGTTCTTC; CDR3 protein: CASTQRGVNEQFF; D gene: TRBD2; V gene: TRBV19; clone size: NA; J gene: TRBJ2-1
CDR3 DNA: TGTGCCAGTAGTATTGTGGGGACAGAGAGGGCCGAGCAGTACTTC; CDR3 protein: CASSIVGTERAEQYF; D gene: TRBD1; V gene: TRBV19; clone size: NA; J gene: TRBJ2-7
CDR3 DNA: TGTGCCAGCAGCTTACTCCCGGCCCCCTACGAGCAGTACTTC; CDR3 protein: CASSLLPAPYEQYF; D gene: NA; V gene: TRBV11-2; clone size: NA; J gene: TRBJ2-7
CDR3 DNA: TGTGCCAGCTCACCTACTAGCGGGGGGAACAATGAGCAGTTCTTC; CDR3 protein: CASSPTSGGNNEQFF; D gene: TRBD2; V gene: TRBV18; clone size: NA; J gene: TRBJ2-1
CDR3 DNA: TGTGCCAGCTCACCTATCAGGGGAGACGAGCAGTACTTC; CDR3 protein: CASSPIRGDEQYF; D gene: NA; V gene: TRBV18; clone size: NA; J gene: TRBJ2-7
CDR3 DNA: TGCGCCAGTACGGGGGGGCTGGATACGCAGTATTTT; CDR3 protein: CASTGGLDTQYF; D gene: TRBD2; V gene: TRBV5-1; clone size: NA; J gene: TRBJ2-3
CDR3 DNA: TGTGCCAGCAAGTTTCTAGCGGGAGGGGACAATGAGCAGTTCTTC; CDR3 protein: CASKFLAGGDNEQFF; D gene: TRBD2; V gene: TRBV27; clone size: NA; J gene: TRBJ2-1
CDR3 DNA: TGCGCCAGCAGCTTACTGGGGAGCGGGAGCACAGATACGCAGTATTTT; CDR3 protein: CASSLLGSGSTDTQYF; D gene: NA; V gene: TRBV4-1; clone size: NA; J gene: TRBJ2-3
CDR3 DNA: TGTGCCAGCAGTCTCGGGCGACAGGGCTACGAGCAGTACTTC; CDR3 protein: CASSLGRQGYEQYF; D gene: TRBD1; V gene: TRBV27; clone size: NA; J gene: TRBJ2-7
CDR3 DNA: TGTGCCAGCAGCTCGTCCCGGGACAGCACTGAAGCTTTCTTT; CDR3 protein: CASSSSRDSTEAFF; D gene: TRBD1; V gene: TRBV7-9; clone size: NA; J gene: TRBJ1-1
CDR3 DNA: TGTGCCAGCACCACAGGGTCGGACCAGCCCCAGCATTTT; CDR3 protein: CASTTGSDQPQHF; D gene: NA; V gene: TRBV28; clone size: NA; J gene: TRBJ1-5
CDR3 DNA: TGTGCCAGCAGTTTTAGAGGTTTGCGGTACTACGAGCAGTACTTC; CDR3 protein: CASSFRGLRYYEQYF; D gene: NA; V gene: TRBV27; clone size: NA; J gene: TRBJ2-7
CDR3 DNA: TGTGCCAGCAGCTTGGGGGGAGGTTCCGAGCAGTACTTC; CDR3 protein: CASSLGGGSEQYF; D gene: NA; V gene: TRBV5-5; clone size: NA; J gene: TRBJ2-7
CDR3 DNA: TGTGCCATCATCGGGGGAGATGGTGAGCAGTACTTC; CDR3 protein: CAIIGGDGEQYF; D gene: NA; V gene: TRBV10-3; clone size: NA; J gene: TRBJ2-7
CDR3 DNA: TGTGCCAGCAGTTTAAAGGGTGTCAGCGGGTCCAAAAACATTCAGTACTTC; CDR3 protein: CASSLKGVSGSKNIQYF; D gene: NA; V gene: TRBV28; clone size: once; J gene: TRBJ2-4
CDR3 DNA: TGCGCCAGCAGCCACTCAGACGGCTATGAGCAGTTCTTC; CDR3 protein: CASSHSDGYEQFF; D gene: NA; V gene: TRBV5-1; clone size: NA; J gene: TRBJ2-1
CDR3 DNA: TGTGCCAGCGGGTTTGCTAAACAGGGCAGCTCCTACAATGAGCAGTTCTTC; CDR3 protein: CASGFAKQGSSYNEQFF; D gene: NA; V gene: TRBV9; clone size: NA; J gene: TRBJ2-1
CDR3 DNA: TGTGCCAGCAGCCATGCGAGTCACAATGAGCAGTTCTTC; CDR3 protein: CASSHASHNEQFF; D gene: NA; V gene: TRBV21-1; clone size: NA; J gene: TRBJ2-1
CDR3 DNA: TGTGCCAGCCAGACTACGAACACCGGGGAGCTGTTTTTT; CDR3 protein: CASQTTNTGELFF; D gene: NA; V gene: TRBV9; clone size: NA; J gene: TRBJ2-2
CDR3 DNA: TGTGCCAGCAGAGACAGGGCGGGGGTCCAGCCCCAGCATTTT; CDR3 protein: CASRDRAGVQPQHF; D gene: TRBD1; V gene: TRBV28; clone size: NA; J gene: TRBJ1-5
CDR3 DNA: TGCGCCAGCAGCCAAGGACTAGCGGCAACCTACGAGCAGTACTTC; CDR3 protein: CASSQGLAATYEQYF; D gene: TRBD2; V gene: TRBV4-1; clone size: NA; J gene: TRBJ2-7
CDR3 DNA: TGTGCCAGCAGAGGGGTGAGCTCCTACGAGCAGTACTTC; CDR3 protein: CASRGVSSYEQYF; D gene: NA; V gene: TRBV11-2; clone size: NA; J gene: TRBJ2-7
CDR3 DNA: TGCAGCGGACTTAGCGGACACAGCTCCTACAATGAGCAGTTCTTC; CDR3 protein: CSGLSGHSSYNEQFF; D gene: NA; V gene: TRBV29-1; clone size: NA; J gene: TRBJ2-1
CDR3 DNA: TGTGCCACCAGCAGAGAGAAGGGGGAGACCCAGTACTTC; CDR3 protein: CATSREKGETQYF; D gene: NA; V gene: TRBV15; clone size: NA; J gene: TRBJ2-5